The 28 T cell receptor beta chains below all came from one sample that was sequenced in a study of cytomegalovirus exposure and HLA in healthy donors. Using immunoSEQ multiplex PCR, the repertoire was profiled, and TCRdb retains in-frame clones only, with some absent. This sample carries about 98,000 clones, around 85% of them seen once, and the ten largest clones take 3.5% to 5%. Sample: PBMCs. These receptors originate from a woman in her 30s in good health and CMV-seronegative.

V is TRBV5-6 and J is TRBJ2-2; D is possibly TRBD2 (5 bases). Deletions cut 1 base from V and 5 bases from J, with 9 bases between. The CDR3 runs 14 residues. Germline loops: CDR1 SGHDT, CDR2 YYEEEE. The chain's CDR3 is CASSLFRGTGELFF. The DNA of the CDR3 is TGTGCCAGCAGCTTGTTCCGGGGAACCGGGGAGCTGTTTTTT.

V gene TRBV7-3 combines with J gene TRBJ2-1; TRBD2 matches at 10 bases. The V gene end was trimmed by 2 bases and the J gene end by 6 bases; junction bases not matched to a gene: 4. CDR1 and CDR2 from the germline V gene are SGHTA and FQGTGA. The CDR3 extends over 15 amino acids. CDR3 coding DNA: TGTGCCAGCAGCTTATGGACTAGCGGAGGCAATGAGCAGTTCTTC. Translation: CASSLWTSGGNEQFF.

The J gene is TRBJ1-1, the V gene TRBV6-6; the match to TRBD1 covers 7 bases. CDR3 length equals 14 residues. Germline values: CDR1 MNHNY, CDR2 SVGAGI (reference sequence). The J segment lost 5 bases and the V segment lost 8 bases, leaving 11 bases of the junction unmatched. The CDR3 DNA follows: TGTGCCAGCCACGACCCAACAGGGGTTACTGAAGCTTTCTTT. Encoded protein: CASHDPTGVTEAFF.

The chain uses TRBV19 and TRBJ2-3, with 8 positions matching TRBD2. The CDR3 has 16 residues. The germline V gene encodes CDR1 LNHDA and CDR2 SQIVND (reference sequence). V lost 5 bases and J lost 1; bases outside the gene matches: 8. DNA for the CDR3: TGTGCCAGTAGTCCCCAGGGGCGGGGGGGCACAGATACGCAGTATTTT. It specifies CASSPQGRGGTDTQYF.

This chain joins TRBV7-9 and TRBJ2-1; tentatively, D is TRBD2 (5 bases). Trimming cost V 5 bases and J 0 bases, with 11 bases left between them. The CDR3 covers 15 residues. Per the germline V gene, CDR1 is SEHNR and CDR2 is FQNEAQ (reference sequence). The CDR3, as DNA: TGTGCCAGCAGCCCTCGGGGTAGCTCCTACAATGAGCAGTTCTTC. It translates to CASSPRGSSYNEQFF.

V and J are TRBV2 and TRBJ2-3; 8 nucleotides match TRBD2. Germline CDR1 and CDR2: SNHLY and FYNNEI. With V trimmed by 2 bases and J by 2 bases, 9 bases remained unmatched. CDR3 length: 17 amino acids. CDR3 region: CASSESGTSGFTDTQYF. In DNA, the CDR3 is TGTGCCAGCAGTGAATCCGGGACTAGTGGTTTCACAGATACGCAGTATTTT. Using reference TRBV2 and TRBJ2-3 for the parts outside the CDR3, the full variable domain is EPEVTQTPSHQVTQMGQEVILRCVPISNHLYFYWYRQILGQKVEFLVSFYNNEISEKSEIFDDQFSVERPDGSNFTLKIRSTKLEDSAMYFCASSESGTSGFTDTQYFGPGTRLTVL.

The rearrangement joins TRBV19 to TRBJ1-3; D gene ambiguous. Germline V gene lookup returns CDR1 LNHDA and CDR2 SQIVND (reference sequence). The V gene lost 6 bases and the J gene lost 0 bases, with 15 bases spanning the gap. This CDR3 region has 16 residues. This CDR3 reads CASRQSLAASGNTIYF. Here the CDR3 DNA reads TGTGCCAGTAGACAATCCCTCGCCGCCTCTGGAAACACCATATATTTT.

The chain is built from TRBV7-3 and TRBJ1-1; tentatively, D is TRBD1 (6 bases). This CDR3 is 17 amino acids long. Germline V CDR1 and CDR2: SGHTA, FQGTGA. Trimming removed 4 bases from V and 4 bases from J, with 22 bases in between. In DNA form, the CDR3 reads TGTGCCAGCAGCTCCATTCGGACAGCGGTAGGAGTCACTGAAGCTTTCTTT. It translates to CASSSIRTAVGVTEAFF.

This clone appeared a single time. This chain connects TRBV9 to TRBJ2-3, with D perhaps TRBD1 (6 bases). The V gene's germline CDR1 is SGDLS and CDR2 YYNGEE. Between the trimmed V and J ends, which lost 4 bases and 2 bases, there was a span of 14 bases. The CDR3 loop spans 15 amino acids. The CDR3 DNA reads as TGTGCCAGCAGCTTACAGGGAGATTACACAGATACGCAGTATTTT. Its protein is CASSLQGDYTDTQYF. The variable domain in full, completed from reference TRBV9 and TRBJ2-3, reads DSGVTQTPKHLITATGQRVTLRCSPRSGDLSVYWYQQSLDQGLQFLIQYYNGEERAKGNILERFSAQQFPDLHSELNLSSLELGDSALYFCASSLQGDYTDTQYFGPGTRLTVL.

The genes are TRBV29-1 and TRBJ2-5; 9 bases map to TRBD1. This CDR3 is built from 13 residues. With V trimmed by 6 bases and J by 4 bases, 6 bases remained unmatched. Germline assignment: CDR1 SQVTM and CDR2 ANQGSEA. CDR3 sequence (DNA): TGCAGCGTGGACAGGGGAGGGGGAGAGACCCAGTACTTC. Amino acid sequence: CSVDRGGGETQYF.

The V call is TRBV18, the J call TRBJ1-6, with no clear D. The CDR3 sequence is 14 residues long. Germline V gives CDR1 KGHSH, CDR2 LQKENI. V shed 2 bases and J shed 8 bases, with 10 bases lying between them. The chain's CDR3 is CASSPIDGDSPLHF. In DNA, the CDR3 is TGTGCCAGCTCACCAATAGACGGGGATTCACCCCTCCACTTT.

The J gene is TRBJ2-5, the V gene TRBV23-1, with 8 bases fitting TRBD1. TRBV23-1 is an ORF, and what it does is uncertain. J lost 4 bases, V lost 2 bases, and 6 bases had no gene match. The CDR3 spans 15 residues. The CDR3 sequence: CASSQVRGLIETQYF. The DNA for the CDR3 is TGCGCCAGCAGTCAAGTCAGGGGGCTTATAGAGACCCAGTACTTC.

This sequence joins TRBV29-1 and TRBJ2-7, with 8 bases lining up with TRBD1. This CDR3 contains 12 residues. Germline values: CDR1 SQVTM, CDR2 ANQGSEA. V shed 6 bases and J 2 bases; nucleotides not matched to a gene: 3. This chain's CDR3 is CSVSRGPYEQYF. The CDR3 DNA is TGCAGCGTGTCCAGGGGGCCCTACGAGCAGTACTTC.

This CDR3 is CASSLASGRAFGNEQFF. CDR3 coding DNA: TGTGCCAGCAGCTTGGCTAGCGGGAGGGCTTTTGGTAATGAGCAGTTCTTC. The chain has TRBV11-3 and TRBJ2-1; 12 bases line up with TRBD2. J gave up 7 bases and V 3 bases, and 10 bases lay outside the gene matches. Germline assignment: CDR1 SGHNT and CDR2 YENEEA. This CDR3 comprises 17 residues.

The chain has TRBV21-1 and TRBJ2-5; the D call in the table, TRBD1, was not verified against the DNA. TRBV21-1 is tagged as a pseudogene. The CDR3 runs to 13 residues. As DNA, the CDR3 is TGTGCCAGGGGAATAGGGGGCCGGGAGACCCAGTACTTC. Encoded protein: CARGIGGRETQYF.

The genes are TRBV2 and TRBJ2-7, with 10 bases fitting TRBD2. Per the germline V gene, CDR1 is SNHLY and CDR2 is FYNNEI. The CDR3 length is 15 residues. J lost 3 bases, V lost 6 bases, and 8 bases had no gene match. The CDR3 spells CASSAGSGGDYEQYF. The CDR3 bases are TGTGCCAGCAGCGCCGGAAGCGGGGGGGACTACGAGCAGTACTTC.

In nucleotides, the CDR3 is TGTGCCAGCAGCTTGGGACACCCTAATGGCTACACCTTC. This codes for CASSLGHPNGYTF. J is TRBJ1-2 and V is TRBV7-8; maybe TRBD1 (6 bases). The V end was cut by 3 bases, the J end by 6 bases, with 11 bases between. Germline values: CDR1 SGHVS, CDR2 FQNEAQ. The CDR3 covers 13 residues.

The genes are TRBV5-6 and TRBJ2-7, with 8 positions matching TRBD2. Germline-derived CDR1 and CDR2 are SGHDT and YYEEEE. This CDR3 region has 14 residues. V shed 2 bases, J shed 4 bases, and the junction held 5 bases outside the gene matches. For the CDR3, the DNA is TGTGCCAGCAGCTTCTTCGGGAGGGCGTACGAGCAGTACTTC. Amino acid sequence: CASSFFGRAYEQYF.

The chain couples TRBV29-1 to TRBJ2-5, with TRBD1 as a possible D gene (5 bases). This CDR3 is built from 13 residues. Trimming cost V 7 bases and J 5 bases, with 17 bases left between them. Germline CDR1 SQVTM, CDR2 ANQGSEA. CDR3 nucleotides: TGCAGCGCGCAGGGTGTGGTAGGGGAGACCCAGTACTTC. This gives the protein CSAQGVVGETQYF. Combining the CDR3 with reference TRBV29-1 and TRBJ2-5 gives the whole variable domain SAVISQKPSRDICQRGTSLTIQCQVDSQVTMMFWYRQQPGQSLTLIATANQGSEATYESGFVIDKFPISRPNLTFSTLTVSNMSPEDSSIYLCSAQGVVGETQYFGPGTRLLVL.

This clone was observed a single time. This chain links TRBV4-1 with TRBJ1-6; D is unresolved. The V gene lost 0 bases and the J gene lost 11 bases, with 5 bases spanning the gap. The germline CDR1 and CDR2 sequences are MGHRA and YSYEKL. The CDR3 contains 12 residues. CDR3 sequence: CASSQDKTPLHF. CDR3 sequence (DNA): TGCGCCAGCAGCCAAGATAAAACACCCCTCCACTTT.

The CDR3, as DNA: TGTGCCAGCAGCTTAGGGGGGCGCTTTTCTCCAACTAATGAAAAACTGTTTTTT. Protein: CASSLGGRFSPTNEKLFF. The chain has TRBV13 and TRBJ1-4; maybe TRBD1 (5 bases). Germline V gene sequence: CDR1 PRHDT, CDR2 FYEKMQ (reference sequence). Trimming pared 0 bases from V and 0 bases from J, leaving 14 bases between. This CDR3 is built from 18 residues.

V and J are TRBV4-3 and TRBJ1-2; a weak D match, TRBD1 (6 bases). This CDR3 region has 16 residues. The germline V and J ends were trimmed by 0 bases and 6 bases, with 17 bases remaining between them. CDR1 and CDR2 (germline): LGHNA, YSLEER. The CDR3 region has the DNA TGCGCCAGCAGCCAAGAGGCACAGGGTAGGCGAAATGGCTACACCTTC. This codes for CASSQEAQGRRNGYTF.

This clone showed up just once. The V call is TRBV28, the J call TRBJ1-3; D gene ambiguous. This CDR3 contains 16 residues. CDR1 is MDHEN and CDR2 is SYDVKM in the germline V gene. V dropped 5 bases and J dropped 0 bases, with 14 bases sitting between them. CDR3 sequence reads: CASSDGRGNSGNTIYF. CDR3 in DNA: TGTGCCAGCAGTGACGGACGGGGAAACTCTGGAAACACCATATATTTT.

This chain links TRBV5-1 with TRBJ2-7; weak D call: TRBD1 (5 bases). Germline V gives CDR1 SGHRS, CDR2 YFSETQ. The V end lost 3 bases, the J end lost 4 bases, and 11 bases lay between the germline ends. The CDR3 runs 13 residues. This CDR3 reads CASSSSGNYEQYF. CDR3 DNA sequence: TGCGCCAGCAGCTCCTCAGGGAATTACGAGCAGTACTTC. Looking up the rest from reference TRBV5-1 and TRBJ2-7 gives the full variable domain: KAGVTQTPRYLIKTRGQQVTLSCSPISGHRSVSWYQQTPGQGLQFLFEYFSETQRNKGNFPGRFSGRQFSNSRSEMNVSTLELGDSALYLCASSSSGNYEQYFGPGTRLTVT.

The rearrangement uses TRBV4-3 and TRBJ1-2; unclear D gene. V lost 1 base to trimming and J lost 8 bases, with 17 bases between them. The CDR3 extends over 15 amino acids. Germline CDR1 is LGHNA and CDR2 is YSLEER. For the CDR3, the DNA is TGCGCCAGCAGCCAAGGTGTACACAACATCCTCGGCTACACCTTC. Translation: CASSQGVHNILGYTF.

The chain employs TRBV2 and TRBJ2-2, with 12 bases lining up with TRBD2. J was trimmed by 2 bases and V by 5 bases; bases with no gene match: 6. The CDR3 spans 17 residues. CDR1 and CDR2 (germline): SNHLY, FYNNEI. The CDR3 protein is CASSPSSGGGNTGELFF. For the CDR3, the DNA is TGTGCCAGCAGTCCTTCTAGCGGGGGGGGAAACACCGGGGAGCTGTTTTTT. Full variable domain (missing parts from reference TRBV2 and TRBJ2-2): EPEVTQTPSHQVTQMGQEVILRCVPISNHLYFYWYRQILGQKVEFLVSFYNNEISEKSEIFDDQFSVERPDGSNFTLKIRSTKLEDSAMYFCASSPSSGGGNTGELFFGEGSRLTVL.

This chain uses TRBV7-3 with TRBJ2-2; 9 nucleotides agree with TRBD2. The ends lost 7 bases at V and 6 bases at J; junction bases unmatched: 9. The CDR3 extends over 15 amino acids. CDR1 is SGHTA and CDR2 is FQGTGA in the germline V gene. The CDR3 DNA sequence: TGTGCCAGCACCTGGGGCCCTAGCGGGGCCGGGGAGCTGTTTTTT. Encoded protein: CASTWGPSGAGELFF.

CDR3 nucleotides: TGTGCCAGCTCACCGCCGGGACTAGCTGCCTCCCCTGAGCAGTTCTTC. Residues: CASSPPGLAASPEQFF. The chain is built from TRBV18 and TRBJ2-1; 9 bases align to TRBD2. Germline V gives CDR1 KGHSH, CDR2 LQKENI. CDR3 length: 16 amino acids. V gave up 3 bases and J gave up 9 bases; unmatched junction bases: 12.